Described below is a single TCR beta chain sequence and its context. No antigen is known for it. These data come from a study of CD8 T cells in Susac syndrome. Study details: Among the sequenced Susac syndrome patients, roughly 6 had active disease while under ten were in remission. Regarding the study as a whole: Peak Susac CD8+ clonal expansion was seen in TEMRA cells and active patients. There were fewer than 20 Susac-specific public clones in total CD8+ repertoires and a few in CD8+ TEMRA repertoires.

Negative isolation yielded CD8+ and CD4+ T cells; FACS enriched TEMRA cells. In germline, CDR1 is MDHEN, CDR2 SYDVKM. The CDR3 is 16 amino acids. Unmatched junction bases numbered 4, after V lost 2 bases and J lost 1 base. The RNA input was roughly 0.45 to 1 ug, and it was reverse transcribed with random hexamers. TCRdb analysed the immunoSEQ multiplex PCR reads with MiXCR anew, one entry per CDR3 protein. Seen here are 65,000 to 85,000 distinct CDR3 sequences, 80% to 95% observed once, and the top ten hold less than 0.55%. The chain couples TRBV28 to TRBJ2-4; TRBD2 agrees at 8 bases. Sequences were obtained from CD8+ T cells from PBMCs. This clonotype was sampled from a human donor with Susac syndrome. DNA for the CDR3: TGTGCCAGCAGTTTAACTAGCGGTTGGGCCAAAAACATTCAGTACTTC. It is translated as CASSLTSGWAKNIQYF.